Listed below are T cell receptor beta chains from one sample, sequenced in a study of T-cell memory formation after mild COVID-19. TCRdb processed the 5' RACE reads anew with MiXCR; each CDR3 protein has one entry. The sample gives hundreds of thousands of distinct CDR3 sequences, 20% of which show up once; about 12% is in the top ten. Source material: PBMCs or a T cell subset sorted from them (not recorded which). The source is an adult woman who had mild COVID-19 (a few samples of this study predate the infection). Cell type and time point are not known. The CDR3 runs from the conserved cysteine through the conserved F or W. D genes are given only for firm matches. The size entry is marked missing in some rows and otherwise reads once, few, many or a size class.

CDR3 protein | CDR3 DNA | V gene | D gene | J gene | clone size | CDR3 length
CASSFGRGSGANVLTF | TGTGCCAGCAGTTTCGGTCGAGGGTCTGGGGCCAACGTCCTGACTTTC | TRBV12-3/TRBV12-4 | NA | TRBJ2-6 | NA | 16
CASSSDGHRRYEQYF | TGTGCCAGCAGTTCCGATGGCCACCGTAGGTACGAGCAGTACTTC | TRBV2 | NA | TRBJ2-7 | NA | 15
CASSQRGFREQFF | TGCGCCAGCAGCCAACGTGGTTTTCGTGAGCAGTTCTTC | TRBV4-3 | NA | TRBJ2-1 | few | 13
CSVEASSQGVAQYF | TGCAGCGTTGAAGCATCCTCCCAGGGGGTTGCGCAGTATTTT | TRBV29-1 | TRBD1 | TRBJ2-3 | NA | 14
CASSPAQRVRNTEAFF | TGCGCCAGCAGCCCGGCCCAGAGGGTGAGGAACACTGAAGCTTTCTTT | TRBV5-1 | NA | TRBJ1-1 | few | 16
CSVNLGTDTQYF | TGCAGCGTTAATCTCGGCACAGATACGCAGTATTTT | TRBV29-1 | NA | TRBJ2-3 | NA | 12
CASSPGGFGNQPQHF | TGTGCCAGCAGCCCCGGAGGGTTCGGCAATCAGCCCCAGCATTTT | TRBV7-6 | NA | TRBJ1-5 | once | 15
CATSPAGTGVSYEQYF | TGTGCCACCAGCCCGGCGGGGACAGGCGTCTCCTACGAGCAGTACTTC | TRBV24-1 | TRBD1 | TRBJ2-7 | NA | 16
CASSLVSRGREQFF | TGCGCCAGCAGCTTGGTTTCGAGGGGTCGTGAGCAGTTCTTC | TRBV5-1 | NA | TRBJ2-1 | few | 14
CASSVGGTFGNTGELFF | TGTGCCAGCAGCGTAGGAGGGACCTTCGGGAACACCGGGGAGCTGTTTTTT | TRBV9 | NA | TRBJ2-2 | NA | 17
CASSFLRLGLAGSGSYEQYF | TGTGCCAGCAGTTTCCTAAGATTGGGTCTAGCGGGATCGGGTTCCTACGAGCAGTACTTC | TRBV28 | TRBD2 | TRBJ2-7 | NA | 20
CASSLTTGIGQGYTF | TGTGCCAGCAGCTTAACGACGGGGATCGGGCAGGGCTACACCTTC | TRBV7-2 | NA | TRBJ1-2 | few | 15
CSVNRGTGELFF | TGCAGCGTTAACAGGGGAACCGGGGAGCTGTTTTTT | TRBV29-1 | TRBD1 | TRBJ2-2 | many | 12
CASSLSRDRVNAEAFF | TGTGCCAGCAGCTTAAGCCGGGACAGGGTTAACGCTGAAGCTTTCTTT | TRBV7-2 | TRBD1 | TRBJ1-1 | few | 16
CASIPGVFTEAFF | TGTGCCAGCATTCCAGGGGTATTTACTGAAGCTTTCTTT | TRBV6-5 | NA | TRBJ1-1 | NA | 13
CADGLAGGVGSTDTQYF | TGTGCCGACGGACTAGCGGGAGGAGTGGGTAGCACAGATACGCAGTATTTT | TRBV6-6 | TRBD2 | TRBJ2-3 | NA | 17
CASSQGWGEDTEAFF | TGCGCCAGCAGCCAAGGATGGGGGGAGGACACTGAAGCTTTCTTT | TRBV4-3 | NA | TRBJ1-1 | NA | 15
CAINWTPGGEKLFF | TGTGCCATAAACTGGACTCCCGGAGGAGAAAAACTGTTTTTT | TRBV6-1 | NA | TRBJ1-4 | many | 14
CASSPRAGATERAQYF | TGCGCCAGCAGCCCCCGAGCGGGCGCCACTGAAAGGGCGCAGTACTTC | TRBV4-1 | NA | TRBJ2-7 | NA | 16
CASSPRGESDKNIQYF | TGTGCCAGCTCACCAAGGGGAGAGAGTGACAAAAACATTCAGTACTTC | TRBV18 | NA | TRBJ2-4 | NA | 16
CSVNGQGGNGANVLTF | TGCAGCGTTAATGGACAGGGTGGGAATGGGGCCAACGTCCTGACTTTC | TRBV29-1 | TRBD1 | TRBJ2-6 | few | 16
CSAVPRDYYNEQFF | TGCAGTGCCGTCCCCCGAGATTATTACAATGAGCAGTTCTTC | TRBV20-1 | NA | TRBJ2-1 | NA | 14
CASSFPIILGQNTEAFF | TGTGCCAGCAGTTTTCCAATTATCCTCGGACAGAACACTGAAGCTTTCTTT | TRBV12-3/TRBV12-4 | NA | TRBJ1-1 | few | 17
CASSFKGARSYEQYF | TGCGCCAGCAGCTTTAAGGGGGCGAGGTCCTACGAGCAGTACTTC | TRBV5-1 | TRBD1 | TRBJ2-7 | few | 15
CASSPSAGTVSYEQYF | TGTGCCAGCAGCCCATCTGCGGGGACAGTTTCCTACGAGCAGTACTTC | TRBV7-9 | NA | TRBJ2-7 | few | 16
CASSLPAPRTGSIGELFF | TGTGCCAGCAGCTTACCCGCGCCCAGGACAGGGAGTATCGGGGAGCTGTTTTTT | TRBV7-9 | TRBD1 | TRBJ2-2 | NA | 18
CASSLAMGGARDYTF | TGCGCCAGCAGCTTGGCCATGGGGGGGGCGAGGGACTACACCTTC | TRBV5-1 | NA | TRBJ1-2 | NA | 15
CAIRDYGSETQYF | TGTGCCATCCGGGACTACGGTTCGGAGACCCAGTACTTC | TRBV6-5 | TRBD2 | TRBJ2-5 | NA | 13
CASSQVGQGETQYF | TGTGCCAGCAGCCAAGTAGGTCAGGGGGAGACCCAGTACTTC | TRBV4-2 | NA | TRBJ2-5 | few | 14
CASSHGPNLAGGYQETQYF | TGTGCCAGCAGCCATGGACCTAACCTAGCGGGAGGGTACCAAGAGACCCAGTACTTC | TRBV4-2 | TRBD2 | TRBJ2-5 | NA | 19
CASSAQTAEGRANVLTF | TGTGCCAGCAGCGCGCAGACGGCAGAGGGTAGGGCCAACGTCCTGACTTTC | TRBV9 | NA | TRBJ2-6 | few | 17
CASSGSFSTDTQYF | TGTGCCAGCAGCGGGAGCTTCAGCACAGATACGCAGTATTTT | TRBV7-9 | NA | TRBJ2-3 | NA | 14
CASSYSSGWNYGYTF | TGTGCCAGCAGTTACTCGTCCGGCTGGAACTATGGCTACACCTTC | TRBV6-5 | NA | TRBJ1-2 | NA | 15
CASSLYLALEQYF | TGTGCCAGCAGCTTGTACCTAGCTCTCGAGCAGTACTTC | TRBV5-6 | NA | TRBJ2-7 | NA | 13
CASSLTGGAGSYGYTF | TGTGCCAGCAGCCTAACAGGGGGCGCGGGATCCTATGGCTACACCTTC | TRBV7-2 | TRBD1 | TRBJ1-2 | NA | 16
CAISVLEGETQYF | TGTGCCATCAGTGTTCTGGAGGGGGAGACCCAGTACTTC | TRBV10-3 | NA | TRBJ2-5 | NA | 13
CASSLEALSTEAFF | TGCGCCAGCAGCTTGGAGGCCCTGAGCACTGAAGCTTTCTTT | TRBV5-1 | NA | TRBJ1-1 | many | 14
CATSTRLPTPREQYF | TGTGCCACTTCAACGCGCCTCCCTACACCCCGCGAGCAGTACTTC | TRBV24-1 | NA | TRBJ2-7 | few | 15